The source of this T cell receptor (beta chain) is a study of cytomegalovirus exposure and HLA in healthy donors. General observations from the study: Immune exposure information comprised only CMV serostatus. Evidence from a later analysis indicated that most CMV-associated TCR beta chains looked HLA-restricted. The study designated 164 TCR beta chains cytomegalovirus-associated.

It was with 60 Vbeta and 13 Jbeta primers that the PCR ran. As originally analysed: Later analysis identified 80 million to 85 million unique TCR beta chains, roughly 11 million shared. The assay was immunoSEQ multiplex PCR, and TCRdb's table has in-frame clones only and misses some. The DNA gave D and trimming, while V, J and clone size come from that table. This table holds roughly 92,000 clones, about 80% found once. This clone was counted a few times. Its antigen is undetermined. There are 14 residues in the CDR3. The ends were cut back, 4 bases at V and 6 bases at J, with 13 bases in the middle. Germline lookup yields CDR1 LGHNA and CDR2 YNFKEQ.

The gene calls are TRBV4-2 and TRBJ2-1, with D possibly being TRBD2 (5 bases). Sequencing was carried out using PBMCs. The TCR was taken from a woman between 45 and 65 years old in good health and CMV-seropositive. CDR3 protein: CASSLEGSPNEQFF. In DNA form, the CDR3 reads TGTGCCAGCAGCCTCGAGGGCTCCCCCAATGAGCAGTTCTTC.